This entry describes one T cell receptor beta chain. The data were produced by immunoSEQ multiplex PCR, yet TCRdb's version contains in-frame clones alone and is incomplete. The table lists 2 million to 3 million clones, more than 85% of them singletons. The data stem from a study of shared clonotypes between healthy human individuals. CDR1 is LNHDA, CDR2 SQIVND, per germline (reference sequence). The length of the CDR3 is 11 residues. Deletions cut 7 bases from V and 4 bases from J, with 7 bases between. The TCR comes from a man younger than 30 in good health. Some clones in this sample may be carry-over from other donors' samples. Specimen: naive CD4+ T cells from PBMCs. The subset is: CD45RA+ positively selected. The V call is TRBV19, the J call TRBJ1-2; D is uncertain. The CDR3 DNA follows: TGTGCCAGTAATTCCCGCTATGGCTACACCTTC. It codes for CASNSRYGYTF.